This T cell receptor beta chain was observed in a study of blood T cells in healthy people across ages. Findings of the study overall: With age, beta diversity per million T cells declined roughly linearly, significantly by 40. Both higher diversity and more naive CD4+ cells marked long-lived donors when set against aged donors. PBMCs that were unsorted prevented a conclusive naive versus antigen-experienced comparison.

Concerning this clonotype itself: Its antigen is not identified.

A second PCR of 7 to 11 cycles used a sample-barcoded 5' primer and a J-beta primer mix. Each cDNA was tagged by a template-switch adaptor containing 12 random nucleotides. TCRdb redid the calling of the 5' RACE reads with MiXCR, one entry per CDR3 protein. This sample has approximately 1,100,000 distinct CDR3 sequences, with under 55% found just once. Germline-derived CDR1 and CDR2 are LGHDT and YNNKEL (reference sequence). This CDR3 has 13 amino acids. J gave up 10 bases and V 4 bases, and 6 bases lay outside the gene matches. The chain recombines TRBV3-1 with TRBJ2-3; 9 positions match TRBD1. This receptor was obtained from a woman aged 55-69 years in good health. Source material: blood. In DNA form, the CDR3 reads TGTGCCAGCAGCCGAACCACAGGGGGCGCGCAGTATTTT. It encodes CASSRTTGGAQYF.